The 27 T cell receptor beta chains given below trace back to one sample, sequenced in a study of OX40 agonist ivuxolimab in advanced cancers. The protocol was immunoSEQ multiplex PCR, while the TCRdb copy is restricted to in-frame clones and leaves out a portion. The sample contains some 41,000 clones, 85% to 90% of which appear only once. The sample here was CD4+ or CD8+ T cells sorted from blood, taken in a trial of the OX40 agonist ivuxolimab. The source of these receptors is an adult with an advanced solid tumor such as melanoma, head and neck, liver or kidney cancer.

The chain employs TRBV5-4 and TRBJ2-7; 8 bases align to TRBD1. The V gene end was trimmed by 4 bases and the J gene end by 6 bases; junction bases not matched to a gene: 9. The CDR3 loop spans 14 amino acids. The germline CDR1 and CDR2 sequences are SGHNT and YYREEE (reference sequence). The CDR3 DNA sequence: TGTGCCAGCAGCCCGTGGACAGGGTTAAGCGAGCAGTACTTC. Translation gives CASSPWTGLSEQYF. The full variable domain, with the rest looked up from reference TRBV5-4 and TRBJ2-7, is ETGVTQSPTHLIKTRGQQVTLRCSSQSGHNTVSWYQQALGQGPQFIFQYYREEENGRGNFPPRFSGLQFPNYSSELNVNALELDDSALYLCASSPWTGLSEQYFGPGTRLTVT.

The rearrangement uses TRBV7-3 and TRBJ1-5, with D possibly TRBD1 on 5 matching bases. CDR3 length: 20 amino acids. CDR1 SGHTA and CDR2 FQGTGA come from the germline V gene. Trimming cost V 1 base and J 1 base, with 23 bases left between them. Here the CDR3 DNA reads TGTGCCAGCAGCTTAAAGGAAGTCGGTTGGGGCTTAATCAGCAATCAGCCCCAGCATTTT. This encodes CASSLKEVGWGLISNQPQHF.

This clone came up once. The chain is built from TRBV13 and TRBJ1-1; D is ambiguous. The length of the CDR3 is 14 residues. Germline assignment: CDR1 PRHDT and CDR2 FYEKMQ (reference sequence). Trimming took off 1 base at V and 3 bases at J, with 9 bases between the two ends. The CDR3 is CASSLEQLYTEAFF. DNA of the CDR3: TGTGCCAGCAGCTTAGAACAGCTTTACACTGAAGCTTTCTTT.

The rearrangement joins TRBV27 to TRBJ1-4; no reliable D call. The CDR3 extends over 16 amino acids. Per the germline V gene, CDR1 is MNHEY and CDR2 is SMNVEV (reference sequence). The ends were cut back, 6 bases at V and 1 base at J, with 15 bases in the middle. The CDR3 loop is CASSPYGGGTNEKLFF. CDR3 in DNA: TGTGCCAGCAGCCCCTACGGCGGAGGAACTAATGAAAAACTGTTTTTT.

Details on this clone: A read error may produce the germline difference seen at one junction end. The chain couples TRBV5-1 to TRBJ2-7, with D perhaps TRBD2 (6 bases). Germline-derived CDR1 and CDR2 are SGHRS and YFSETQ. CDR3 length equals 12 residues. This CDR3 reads CASRLEGNEQYF. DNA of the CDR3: TGCGCCAGCAGATTGGAGGGCAACGAGCAGTACTTC.

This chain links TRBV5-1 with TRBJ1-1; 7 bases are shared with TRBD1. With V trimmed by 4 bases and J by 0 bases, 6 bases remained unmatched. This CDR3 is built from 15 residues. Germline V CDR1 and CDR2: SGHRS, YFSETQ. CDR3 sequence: CASSRTTGVNTEAFF. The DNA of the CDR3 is TGCGCCAGCAGCCGTACTACAGGGGTGAACACTGAAGCTTTCTTT.

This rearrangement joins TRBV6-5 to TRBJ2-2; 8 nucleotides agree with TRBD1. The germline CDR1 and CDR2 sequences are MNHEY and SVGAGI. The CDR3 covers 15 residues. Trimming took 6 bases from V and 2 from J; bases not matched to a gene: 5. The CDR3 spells CASSRAGGNTGELFF. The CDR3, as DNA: TGTGCCAGCAGCCGAGCAGGGGGCAACACCGGGGAGCTGTTTTTT.

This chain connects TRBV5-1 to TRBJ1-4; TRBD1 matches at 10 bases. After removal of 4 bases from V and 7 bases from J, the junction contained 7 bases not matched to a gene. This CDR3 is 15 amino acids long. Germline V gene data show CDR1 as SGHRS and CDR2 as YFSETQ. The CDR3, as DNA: TGCGCCAGCAGCAACCGGGACAGGGGTACTGAAAAACTGTTTTTT. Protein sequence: CASSNRDRGTEKLFF.

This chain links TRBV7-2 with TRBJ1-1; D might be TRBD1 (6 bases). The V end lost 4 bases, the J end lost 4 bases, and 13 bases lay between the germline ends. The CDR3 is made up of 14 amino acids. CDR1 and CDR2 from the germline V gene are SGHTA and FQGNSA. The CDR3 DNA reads TGTGCCAGCAGCTCCAGGGTAGGGGGCACTGAAGCTTTCTTT. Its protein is CASSSRVGGTEAFF.

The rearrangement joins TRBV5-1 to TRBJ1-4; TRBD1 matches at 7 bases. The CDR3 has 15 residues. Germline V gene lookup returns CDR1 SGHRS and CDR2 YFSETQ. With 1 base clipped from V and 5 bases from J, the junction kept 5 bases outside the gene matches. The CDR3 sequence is CASSLTGQTNEKLFF. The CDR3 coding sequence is TGCGCCAGCAGCTTGACGGGACAGACGAATGAAAAACTGTTTTTT. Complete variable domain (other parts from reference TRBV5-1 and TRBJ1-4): KAGVTQTPRYLIKTRGQQVTLSCSPISGHRSVSWYQQTPGQGLQFLFEYFSETQRNKGNFPGRFSGRQFSNSRSEMNVSTLELGDSALYLCASSLTGQTNEKLFFGSGTQLSVL.

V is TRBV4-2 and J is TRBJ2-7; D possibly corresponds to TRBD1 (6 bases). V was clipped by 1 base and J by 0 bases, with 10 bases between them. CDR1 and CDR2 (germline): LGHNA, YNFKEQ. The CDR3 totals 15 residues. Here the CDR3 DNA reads TGTGCCAGCAGCCAAGGGACAGCGAGCTCCTACGAGCAGTACTTC. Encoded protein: CASSQGTASSYEQYF.

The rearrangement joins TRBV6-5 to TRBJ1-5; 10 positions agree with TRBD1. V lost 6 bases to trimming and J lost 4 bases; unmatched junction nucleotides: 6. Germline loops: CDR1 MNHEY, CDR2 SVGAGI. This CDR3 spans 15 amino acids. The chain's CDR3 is CASRRDRGDNQPQHF. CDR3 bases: TGTGCCAGCAGGAGGGACAGGGGCGATAATCAGCCCCAGCATTTT.

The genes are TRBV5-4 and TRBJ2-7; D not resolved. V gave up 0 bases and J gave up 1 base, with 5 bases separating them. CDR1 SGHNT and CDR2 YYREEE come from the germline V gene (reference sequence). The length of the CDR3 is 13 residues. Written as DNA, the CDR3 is TGTGCCAGCAGCTTGGTTGGATCCTACGAGCAGTACTTC. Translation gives CASSLVGSYEQYF.

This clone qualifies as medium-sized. The DNA for the CDR3 is TGTGCCAGCACCACAGGATTCTACGAGCAGTACTTC. Translated: CASTTGFYEQYF. The chain joins TRBV2 to TRBJ2-7; weak D call: TRBD1 (5 bases). CDR3 length: 12 residues. The germline V gene has CDR1 SNHLY and CDR2 FYNNEI. Trimming stripped 7 bases from V and 3 bases from J, with 10 bases between.

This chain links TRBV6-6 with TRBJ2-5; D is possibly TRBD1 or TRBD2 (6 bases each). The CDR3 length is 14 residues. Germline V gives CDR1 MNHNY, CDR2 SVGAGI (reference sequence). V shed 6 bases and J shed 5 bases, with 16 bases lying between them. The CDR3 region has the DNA TGTGCCAGCAGAGCTCCTACGGGGGCTGAGACCCAGTACTTC. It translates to CASRAPTGAETQYF.

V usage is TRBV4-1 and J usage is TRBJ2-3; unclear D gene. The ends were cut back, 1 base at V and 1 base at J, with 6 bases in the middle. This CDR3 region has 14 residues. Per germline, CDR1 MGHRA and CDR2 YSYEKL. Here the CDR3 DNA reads TGCGCCAGCAGCCAAGGTGCGGGCACAGATACGCAGTATTTT. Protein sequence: CASSQGAGTDTQYF.

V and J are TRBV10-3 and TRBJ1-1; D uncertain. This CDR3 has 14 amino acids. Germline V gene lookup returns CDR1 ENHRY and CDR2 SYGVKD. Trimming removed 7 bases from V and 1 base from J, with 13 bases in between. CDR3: CAITERERNTEAFF. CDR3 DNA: TGTGCCATCACCGAGAGGGAGAGGAACACTGAAGCTTTCTTT.

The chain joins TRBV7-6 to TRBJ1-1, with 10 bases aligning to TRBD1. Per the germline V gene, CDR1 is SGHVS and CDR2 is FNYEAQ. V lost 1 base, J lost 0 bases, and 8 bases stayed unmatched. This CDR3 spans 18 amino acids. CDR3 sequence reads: CASSLVRGQGLMNTEAFF. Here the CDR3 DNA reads TGTGCCAGCAGCTTAGTCAGGGGACAGGGGCTTATGAACACTGAAGCTTTCTTT.

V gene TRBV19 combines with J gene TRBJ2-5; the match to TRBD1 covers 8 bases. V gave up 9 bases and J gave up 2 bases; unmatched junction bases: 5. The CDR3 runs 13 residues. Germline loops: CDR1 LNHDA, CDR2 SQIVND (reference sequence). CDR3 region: CASRQGKQETQYF. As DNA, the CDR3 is TGTGCCAGCAGACAGGGGAAGCAAGAGACCCAGTACTTC.

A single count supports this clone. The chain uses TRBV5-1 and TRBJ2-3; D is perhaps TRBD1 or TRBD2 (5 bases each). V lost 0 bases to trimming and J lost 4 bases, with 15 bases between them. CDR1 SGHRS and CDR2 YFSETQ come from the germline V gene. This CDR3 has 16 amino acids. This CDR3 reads CASSLVASRGADTQYF. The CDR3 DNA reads TGCGCCAGCAGCTTGGTCGCCTCTCGAGGGGCAGATACGCAGTATTTT. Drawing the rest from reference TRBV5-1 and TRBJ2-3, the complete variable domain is KAGVTQTPRYLIKTRGQQVTLSCSPISGHRSVSWYQQTPGQGLQFLFEYFSETQRNKGNFPGRFSGRQFSNSRSEMNVSTLELGDSALYLCASSLVASRGADTQYFGPGTRLTVL.

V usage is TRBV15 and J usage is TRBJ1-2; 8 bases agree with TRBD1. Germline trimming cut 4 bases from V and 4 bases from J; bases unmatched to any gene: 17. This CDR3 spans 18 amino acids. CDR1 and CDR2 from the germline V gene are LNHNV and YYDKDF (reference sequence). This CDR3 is CATSTRPGQGGSGYGYTF. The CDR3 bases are TGTGCCACCAGCACCAGGCCCGGACAGGGAGGGAGCGGCTATGGCTACACCTTC.

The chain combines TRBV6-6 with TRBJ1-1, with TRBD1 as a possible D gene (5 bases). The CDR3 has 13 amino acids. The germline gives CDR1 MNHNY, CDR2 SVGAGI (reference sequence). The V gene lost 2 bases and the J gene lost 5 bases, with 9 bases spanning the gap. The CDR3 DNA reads TGTGCCAGCAGTTACGAGGGGAGGACTGAAGCTTTCTTT. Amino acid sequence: CASSYEGRTEAFF.

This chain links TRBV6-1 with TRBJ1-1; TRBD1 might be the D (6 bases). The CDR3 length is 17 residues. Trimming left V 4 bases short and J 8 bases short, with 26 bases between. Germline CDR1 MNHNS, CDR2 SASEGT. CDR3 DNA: TGTGCCAGCAGTGCCCGGGACACTCTCGTCGGGAATCCGGAAGCTTTCTTT. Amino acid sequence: CASSARDTLVGNPEAFF.

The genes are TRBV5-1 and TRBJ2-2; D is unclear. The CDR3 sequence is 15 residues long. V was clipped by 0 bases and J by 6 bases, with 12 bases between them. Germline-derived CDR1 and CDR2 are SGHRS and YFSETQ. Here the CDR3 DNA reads TGCGCCAGCAGCTTGGGGGGAATCGACGCCGGGGAGCTGTTTTTT. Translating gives CASSLGGIDAGELFF.

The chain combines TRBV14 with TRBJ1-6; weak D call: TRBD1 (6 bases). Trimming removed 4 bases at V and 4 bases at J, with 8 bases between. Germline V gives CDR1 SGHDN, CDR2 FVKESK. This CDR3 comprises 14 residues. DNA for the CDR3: TGTGCCAGCAGCCTCGGACAGTATAATTCACCCCTCCACTTT. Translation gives CASSLGQYNSPLHF.

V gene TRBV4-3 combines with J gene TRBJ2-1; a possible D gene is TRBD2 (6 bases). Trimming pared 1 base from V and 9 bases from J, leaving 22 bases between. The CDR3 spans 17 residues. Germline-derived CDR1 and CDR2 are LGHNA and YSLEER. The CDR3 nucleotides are TGCGCCAGCAGCCAAGGCCTCAGGAGGGCGGTGATCCCTGAGCAGTTCTTC. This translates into CASSQGLRRAVIPEQFF.

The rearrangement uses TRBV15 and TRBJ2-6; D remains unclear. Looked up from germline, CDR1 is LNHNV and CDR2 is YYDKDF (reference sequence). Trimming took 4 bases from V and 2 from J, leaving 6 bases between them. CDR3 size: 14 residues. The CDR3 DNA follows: TGTGCCACCAGCACCCACACTGGGGCCAACGTCCTGACTTTC. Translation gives CATSTHTGANVLTF.